The rows below give T cell receptor beta chains drawn from one sample of a study of shared clonotypes between healthy human individuals. Data came from immunoSEQ multiplex PCR; TCRdb stores just in-frame clones and leaves some out. The sample comprises around 1,900,000 clones, 90% to 95% of which are singletons, and around 1.7% rests with the top ten. The sample consisted of naive CD8+ T cells from PBMCs. The receptor source for this set is a man aged 18 to 30 in good health. Some clones in this sample may be carry-over from other donors' samples. Both conserved end residues are part of each CDR3. The D gene is left open where the match is weak. Size tells how often a clone was seen (once, few, many) or the class of an expanded clone, and some rows leave it out.

V gene	D gene	clone size	J gene	CDR3 DNA	CDR3 protein
TRBV20-1	.	.	TRBJ2-1	TGCAGCTGGGGGGAGACCGAGCAGTTCTTC	CSWGETEQFF
TRBV5-1	.	.	TRBJ2-3	TGCGCCAGCAGCTTGGAAGGGGGTAGCACAGATACGCAGTATTTT	CASSLEGGSTDTQYF
TRBV2	.	.	TRBJ2-7	TGTGCCAGCAGTGACAGAGCCATCTCCTACGAGCAGTACTTC	CASSDRAISYEQYF
TRBV25-1	.	.	TRBJ1-1	TGTGCCAGCAGGGGACCAGGGCCCACTGAAGCTTTCTTT	CASRGPGPTEAFF
TRBV29-1	.	.	TRBJ2-2	TGCAGCGTTGCGGTTCGGGGGACGAACACCGGGGAGCTGTTTTTT	CSVAVRGTNTGELFF
TRBV14	.	.	TRBJ2-7	TGTGCCAGCAGCCAACCACAGGGCGTCGAGCAGTACTTC	CASSQPQGVEQYF
TRBV7-9	.	few	TRBJ1-2	TGTGCCAGCAGCTTAGCGATGGGGCAGGGACGTGGCTACACCTTC	CASSLAMGQGRGYTF
TRBV5-5	TRBD2	.	TRBJ2-3	TGTGCCAGCAGCTTGGATCGACTAGCGGGGAGGGATACGCAGTATTTT	CASSLDRLAGRDTQYF
TRBV4-3	TRBD1	.	TRBJ2-5	TGCGCCAGCAGCCAAGGACAGGGGGCCGCTCAGACCCAGTACTTC	CASSQGQGAAQTQYF
TRBV27	.	.	TRBJ2-2	TGTGCCACCACCGACTTACGCGGGCGCTTCACCGGGGAGCTGTTTTTT	CATTDLRGRFTGELFF
TRBV9	.	.	TRBJ2-6	TGTGCCAGCAGCGTAGGCGGGGCCAACGTCCTGACTTTC	CASSVGGANVLTF
TRBV27	.	few	TRBJ1-1	TGTGCCAGCAGTCTGACAGTGAACACTGAAGCTTTCTTT	CASSLTVNTEAFF
TRBV28	.	.	TRBJ2-7	TGTGCCAGCAGTTTTCGGGGAGGAGTATCCGAGCAGTACTTC	CASSFRGGVSEQYF
TRBV7-8	.	.	TRBJ2-7	TGTGCCAGCAGCTTATACCGATCGAGCTCCTACGAGCAGTACTTC	CASSLYRSSSYEQYF
TRBV6-1	.	.	TRBJ1-1	TGTGCCAGCAGTGACAGGGGACTTACTGAAGCTTTCTTT	CASSDRGLTEAFF
TRBV9	.	.	TRBJ2-1	TGTGCCAGCAGCGTAGATTCTGTAACTGAGCAGTTCTTC	CASSVDSVTEQFF
TRBV7-9	.	.	TRBJ2-5	TGTGCCAGCAGCCGTCGAGTCGGGAAACAAGAGACCCAGTACTTC	CASSRRVGKQETQYF
TRBV25-1	TRBD1	once	TRBJ2-7	TGTGCCAGCAGTCGGGACAGGGGCTACGAGCAGTACTTC	CASSRDRGYEQYF
TRBV28	TRBD1	.	TRBJ1-5	TGTGCCAGCAGTTTACACCGGACAGGGGGCCCCAATCAGCCCCAGCATTTT	CASSLHRTGGPNQPQHF
TRBV6-6	TRBD1	.	TRBJ2-1	TGTGCCAGCAGGCCGACCGGGACAGGGGTCAATGAGCAGTTCTTC	CASRPTGTGVNEQFF
TRBV28	.	once	TRBJ2-6	TGTGCCAGCGTCTCGCCTGCTGGGGCCAACGTCCTGACTTTC	CASVSPAGANVLTF
TRBV7-9	.	.	TRBJ1-2	TGTGCCAGCAGCCCCGGGGTGGCGGCTTACTATGGCTACACCTTC	CASSPGVAAYYGYTF
TRBV13	.	once	TRBJ2-7	TGTGCCAGCAGCTCCGGAGAGTCCTACGAGCAGTACTTC	CASSSGESYEQYF
TRBV4-3	TRBD2	.	TRBJ2-1	TGCGCCAGCAGCCAAGAAGTGCTAGCGGGAGTCCAGCCTCCCTACAATGAGCAGTTCTTC	CASSQEVLAGVQPPYNEQFF
TRBV28	.	.	TRBJ2-3	TGTGCCAGCAGTTCCTGGACCATTCTTAGCACAGATACGCAGTATTTT	CASSSWTILSTDTQYF
TRBV6-5	.	once	TRBJ2-2	TGTGCCAGCAGTTACTCGCCTGTAAGGGAGCTGTTTTTT	CASSYSPVRELFF
TRBV6-1	TRBD2	.	TRBJ2-7	TGTGCCAGCAGTGAAGCAGGGCGGGGGGCGCGGGGAGAGCAGTACTTC	CASSEAGRGARGEQYF
TRBV30	TRBD1	.	TRBJ2-7	TGTGCCTGGAGGACAGGGGGCGCGGTCGAGCAGTACTTC	CAWRTGGAVEQYF
TRBV9	.	.	TRBJ2-1	TGTGCCAGCGGCGCGGGCCCTAGCTCCTACAATGAGCAGTTCTTC	CASGAGPSSYNEQFF
TRBV15	TRBD1	.	TRBJ2-3	TGTGCCACCACCGGAGGGACAGGAGGAGCAGATACGCAGTATTTT	CATTGGTGGADTQYF